This TCR beta chain was recovered during a study of blood T cell repertoires in COVID-19. Study details: Acute-phase and convalescent COVID-19 samples originated in the United States, Italy and Spain.

Germline V CDR1 and CDR2: SNHLY, FYNNEI. The CDR3 contains 14 residues. Trimming stripped 6 bases from V and 6 bases from J, with 17 bases between. Study members were between roughly 18 and 89 years old and lived in 20 to 25 US regions. Authors' analysis steps: Amplified reference gene primers provided the basis for estimating nucleated cell counts. The protocol was immunoSEQ multiplex PCR, while the TCRdb copy is restricted to in-frame clones and leaves out a portion. V and J calls and clone size are as listed in that table; D and trimming were resolved from the DNA. The sample holds about 160,000 clones, roughly 80% seen once. This clone turned up a few times.

The sequenced material came from PBMCs or T cells enriched from blood (not recorded which). This sequence joins TRBV2 and TRBJ1-1, with D tentatively TRBD1 (5 bases). This receptor was identified in a woman aged 40 to 49 with acute COVID-19. The CDR3 here is CASRFLGGRSEAFF. The CDR3 DNA is TGTGCCAGCAGGTTCTTGGGGGGAAGGTCTGAAGCTTTCTTT.